Below are 11 T cell receptor beta chains sequenced from a single sample in a study of OX40 agonist ivuxolimab in advanced cancers. Profiling relied on immunoSEQ multiplex PCR, and the TCRdb table lists in-frame clones only, not all of them. This table has 37,000 or so clones, roughly 87% appearing once. Sequenced material: CD4+ or CD8+ T cells sorted from blood, taken in a trial of the OX40 agonist ivuxolimab. Source of these receptors: an adult with an advanced solid tumor such as melanoma, head and neck, liver or kidney cancer.

The chain uses TRBV7-8 and TRBJ2-3; D call uncertain. The CDR3 length is 12 residues. V lost 3 bases, J lost 4 bases, and 5 bases lay in between. Germline CDR1 SGHVS, CDR2 FQNEAQ. The CDR3 region is CASSFEADTQYF. In nucleotides, the CDR3 is TGTGCCAGCAGCTTTGAGGCAGATACGCAGTATTTT.

V and J are TRBV7-2 and TRBJ1-4; TRBD1 is a possible D gene (5 bases). Germline loops: CDR1 SGHTA, CDR2 FQGNSA. The V and J ends lost 5 bases and 3 bases respectively, with 16 bases between them. CDR3 size: 16 residues. The CDR3 spells CASSAPGGLSNEKLFF. The CDR3, as DNA: TGTGCCAGCAGCGCACCGGGGGGTTTGTCTAATGAAAAACTGTTTTTT.

The chain links TRBV4-1 to TRBJ1-5, with a tentative D call TRBD1 (5 bases). Germline-derived CDR1 and CDR2 are MGHRA and YSYEKL. The CDR3 contains 15 residues. The V end was cut by 4 bases, the J end by 5 bases, with 15 bases between. The CDR3 DNA reads as TGCGCCAGCAGCCCCGAGTGGGGGTCCCATCAGCCCCAGCATTTT. Residues: CASSPEWGSHQPQHF.

The chain couples TRBV11-2 to TRBJ1-5; D gene unclear. Trimming shortened V by 5 bases and J by 4 bases, and 9 bases separated the two germline ends. The CDR3 is 13 amino acids. Germline CDR1 is SGHAT and CDR2 is FQNNGV. Here the CDR3 DNA reads TGTGCCAGCAGCCGAGACGGTAATCAGCCCCAGCATTTT. Translating gives CASSRDGNQPQHF.

The gene calls are TRBV19 and TRBJ2-5, with 8 bases lining up with TRBD1. The CDR3 is 13 residues long. Unmatched junction bases numbered 6, after V lost 8 bases and J lost 4 bases. Germline CDR1 reads LNHDA; CDR2 reads SQIVND (reference sequence). The CDR3 nucleotides read TGTGCCAGTGCGCCACAGGGGGGAGAGACCCAGTACTTC. Its protein is CASAPQGGETQYF.

The chain links TRBV4-1 to TRBJ1-6; the D is unclear. From germline, CDR1 is MGHRA and CDR2 YSYEKL. CDR3 size: 14 residues. V lost 3 bases and J lost 10, with 13 bases in between. The CDR3 nucleotides read TGCGCCAGCAGCCACCGGCCTCCCGGGTCACCCCTCCACTTT. Its protein product is CASSHRPPGSPLHF.

The rearrangement joins TRBV11-2 to TRBJ1-2; D uncertain. Germline CDR1 is SGHAT and CDR2 is FQNNGV. The CDR3 totals 13 residues. V was cut by 4 bases and J by 8 bases, with 14 bases left in between. The CDR3 is CASSSLTDGGYTF. The CDR3 coding sequence is TGTGCCAGCAGCTCGTTGACGGATGGAGGCTACACCTTC.

The genes are TRBV6-5 and TRBJ1-1, with TRBD1 as a possible D gene (6 bases). Germline V gene data show CDR1 as MNHEY and CDR2 as SVGAGI. Trimming took 0 bases from V and 4 from J, leaving 6 bases between them. This CDR3 comprises 13 residues. DNA for the CDR3: TGTGCCAGCAGTTACTCAGGGGGCACTGAAGCTTTCTTT. It specifies CASSYSGGTEAFF.

V and J are TRBV15 and TRBJ1-3, with 7 positions matching TRBD1. Germline assignment: CDR1 LNHNV and CDR2 YYDKDF (reference sequence). The junction had 6 bases not matched to a gene; V was cut back by 3 bases and J by 4 bases. This CDR3 spans 15 amino acids. CDR3 nucleotide sequence: TGTGCCACCAGCAGTACCGGGACAGCCGGAAACACCATATATTTT. Translating it yields CATSSTGTAGNTIYF.

The rearrangement uses TRBV9 and TRBJ1-2, with unresolved D. Trimming removed 0 bases from V and 2 bases from J, with 11 bases in between. The CDR3 sequence is 15 residues long. Germline V gene data show CDR1 as SGDLS and CDR2 as YYNGEE. CDR3 nucleotide sequence: TGTGCCAGCAGCGTAGATTCGCTCTCCAACTATGGCTACACCTTC. Translated, it gives CASSVDSLSNYGYTF.

The chain recombines TRBV4-1 with TRBJ1-2, with 7 bases identical to TRBD1. This CDR3 comprises 16 residues. Germline CDR1 and CDR2: MGHRA and YSYEKL. J was trimmed by 2 bases and V by 1 base; bases with no gene match: 7. The CDR3 loop is CASSQGAGGTNYGYTF. CDR3 nucleotide sequence: TGCGCCAGCAGCCAAGGGGCAGGGGGTACAAACTATGGCTACACCTTC.